Here is one T cell receptor (beta chain) with its context. Its matching antigen is unknown. The CDR3 consists of 18 residues. The germline CDR1 and CDR2 sequences are SGHAT and FQNNGV. Germline trimming cut 6 bases from V and 3 bases from J; bases unmatched to any gene: 15. The entry originates in a study of cytomegalovirus exposure and HLA in healthy donors. Study-level points and caveats: In a later analysis, DRB1 alleles had the most associated TCRs; HLA-C alleles the fewest.

In the PCR, 60 Vbeta and 13 Jbeta primers were used. The data were produced by immunoSEQ multiplex PCR, yet TCRdb's version contains in-frame clones alone and is incomplete. This sample yields 150,000 to 200,000 clones, of which approximately 80% are seen a single time; approximately 14% belongs to the top ten. The sequence derives from a woman in her thirties or forties in good health and CMV-seronegative. V is TRBV11-2 and J is TRBJ1-1, with 11 positions matching TRBD1. The specimen sequenced was PBMCs. The CDR3: CASRLGRGTGGADTEAFF. CDR3 DNA sequence: TGTGCCAGCAGATTGGGTCGGGGGACAGGGGGAGCGGACACTGAAGCTTTCTTT.